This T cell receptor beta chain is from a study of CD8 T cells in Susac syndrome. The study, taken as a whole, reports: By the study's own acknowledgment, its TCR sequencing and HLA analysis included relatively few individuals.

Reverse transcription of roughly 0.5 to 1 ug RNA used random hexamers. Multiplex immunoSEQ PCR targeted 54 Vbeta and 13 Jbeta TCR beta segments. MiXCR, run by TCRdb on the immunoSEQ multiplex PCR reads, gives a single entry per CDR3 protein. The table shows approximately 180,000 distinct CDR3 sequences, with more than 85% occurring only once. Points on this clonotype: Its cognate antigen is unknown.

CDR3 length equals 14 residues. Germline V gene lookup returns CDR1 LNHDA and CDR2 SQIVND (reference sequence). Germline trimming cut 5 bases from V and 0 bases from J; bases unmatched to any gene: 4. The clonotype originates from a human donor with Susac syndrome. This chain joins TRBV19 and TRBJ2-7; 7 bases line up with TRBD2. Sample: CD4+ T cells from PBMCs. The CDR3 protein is CASSASSGSYEQYF. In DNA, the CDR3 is TGTGCCAGTAGTGCGTCTAGCGGCTCCTACGAGCAGTACTTC.